This T cell receptor beta chain was identified in a study of blood T cells in healthy people across ages. For the second PCR, which ran for about 6 to 11 cycles, a sample-barcoded 5' primer and a J-beta primer mix were used. Using its own MiXCR run on the 5' RACE reads, TCRdb lists one record per CDR3 protein. Of approximately 800,000 distinct CDR3 sequences in the sample, roughly 56% were seen once. CDR3 size: 16 residues. The germline gives CDR1 SGHTA, CDR2 FQGTGA. V was trimmed by 0 bases and J by 0 bases, leaving 10 bases between them. The sequenced sample was blood. The rearrangement uses TRBV7-3 and TRBJ2-3; D is unclear. This TCR was recovered from a middle-aged man in good health. CDR3 residues: CASSLTVSESTDTQYF. DNA for the CDR3: TGTGCCAGCAGCTTAACGGTGTCAGAGAGCACAGATACGCAGTATTTT.